This T cell receptor (beta chain) was retrieved from a study of post-analysis software for immune sequencing data (dated by TCRdb to 2013 to 2016). About the full investigation: Recorded disease courses included relapsing-remitting, secondary progressive and progressive-relapsing multiple sclerosis, with some patients lacking subtype annotation. The patient repertoires were set against around ten previously published healthy control repertoires from donors whose ages ranged from 6 to 25 years. A subset of samples was prepared in parallel using single-end sample barcoding, then pooled and co-amplified after Illumina adapter ligation.

The library relied on PCR. Instrument on record: Illumina HiSeq 2500. To reduce PCR and sequencing biases, unique molecular identifiers were incorporated into the TCR beta cDNA libraries. Every 1 to 10 million input T cells yielded roughly 500,000 cDNA molecules, meaning each molecule approximated one T cell. The patient libraries were prepared and sequenced with the same protocol used for the earlier healthy control dataset. Within a given batch, samples were prepared together, multiplexed and sequenced on the same HiSeq lane. On the study's bioinformatics: Raw barcoded reads were processed with MIGEC, discarding single-read molecular identifier groups before consensus assembly and CDR3 extraction. Clonotype tables were post-analysed with VDJtools, and diversity was normalized by down-sampling all datasets to the smallest sample size. To correct batch-related cross-sample contamination, repertoire overlap clustering matched CDR3 amino acid sequences but not nucleotide sequences. The public sequencing data were trimmed at Q25 with fastp and processed into clonotypes with MiXCR by TCRdb, which kept only in-frame beta chains. Each CDR3 protein appears once, grouped with its most common genes and DNA. TCRdb's processing, not the authors', yielded these V and J calls. For this sample there are 750,000 to 950,000 distinct CDR3 sequences; approximately 57% appear just once. Over 4% of the sample is held by the ten biggest clonotypes.

What the research found in general, with its limitations: Direct clustering with F measure showed strong co-clustering of samples prepared in the same batch, prompting a batch-effect correction. Patients showed significantly higher frequencies than controls for several TRBV segments, among them TRBV5-6, TRBV5-1 and TRBV20-1. Compared with controls, multiple sclerosis patients had significantly lower normalized Chao1 diversity, a finding suggesting substantial peripheral T-cell clonal expansion. The control group was slightly older than the multiple sclerosis patient group.

Turning to this clonotype: Its cognate antigen has yet to be identified. Nothing much larger sits one base from this clone, and base qualities are not available.

CDR1 is given as SGHRS and CDR2 as YFSETQ, both from the germline V gene. The CDR3 holds 14 amino acids from the cysteine to the phenylalanine. The read is trimmed to its CDR3 DNA, 42 bases read in frame from base 1. Between the V and J ends, shortened by 0 bases and 6 bases respectively, the junction contains 13 bases. To demonstrate the VDJtools post-analysis software, TCR beta repertoires were profiled from the peripheral blood of roughly 12 young patients with multiple sclerosis. The multiple sclerosis patients were children and adolescents ranging in age from 6 to 15 years. The TCR was taken from a girl under 18 with multiple sclerosis. The sample consisted of blood. This sequence uses TRBV5-1 and TRBJ2-7; there is no confident call for the D gene. The CDR3 is CASSLEGPTGEQYF. The nucleotide sequence is TGCGCCAGCAGCTTGGAAGGTCCAACCGGCGAGCAGTACTTC. With the portions outside the CDR3 filled from the reference TRBV5-1 and TRBJ2-7 genes, the complete variable region becomes KAGVTQTPRYLIKTRGQQVTLSCSPISGHRSVSWYQQTPGQGLQFLFEYFSETQRNKGNFPGRFSGRQFSNSRSEMNVSTLELGDSALYLCASSLEGPTGEQYFGPGTRLTVT.